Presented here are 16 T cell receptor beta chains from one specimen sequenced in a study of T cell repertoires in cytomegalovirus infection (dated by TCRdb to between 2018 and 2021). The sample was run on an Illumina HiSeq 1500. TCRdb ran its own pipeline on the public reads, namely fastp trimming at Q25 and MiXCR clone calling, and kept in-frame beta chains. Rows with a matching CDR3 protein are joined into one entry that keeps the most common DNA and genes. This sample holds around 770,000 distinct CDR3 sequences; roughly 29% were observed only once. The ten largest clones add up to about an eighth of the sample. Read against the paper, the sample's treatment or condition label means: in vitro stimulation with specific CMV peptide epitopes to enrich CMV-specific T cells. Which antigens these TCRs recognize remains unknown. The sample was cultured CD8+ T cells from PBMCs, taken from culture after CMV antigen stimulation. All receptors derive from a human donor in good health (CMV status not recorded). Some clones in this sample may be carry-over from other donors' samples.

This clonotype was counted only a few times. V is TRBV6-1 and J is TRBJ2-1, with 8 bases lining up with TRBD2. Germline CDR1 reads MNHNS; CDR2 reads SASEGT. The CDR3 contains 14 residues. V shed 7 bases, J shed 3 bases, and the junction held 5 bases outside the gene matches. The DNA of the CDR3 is TGTGCCAGCACGGGGAGCGGGGGCTACAATGAGCAGTTCTTC. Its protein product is CASTGSGGYNEQFF.

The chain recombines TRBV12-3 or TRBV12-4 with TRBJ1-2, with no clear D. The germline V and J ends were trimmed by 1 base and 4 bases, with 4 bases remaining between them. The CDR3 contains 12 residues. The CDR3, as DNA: TGTGCCAGCAGTTTAGGATTCTATGGCTACACCTTC. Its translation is CASSLGFYGYTF.

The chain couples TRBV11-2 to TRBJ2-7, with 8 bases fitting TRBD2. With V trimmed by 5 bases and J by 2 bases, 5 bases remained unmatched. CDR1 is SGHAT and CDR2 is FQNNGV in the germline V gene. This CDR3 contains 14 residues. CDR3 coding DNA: TGTGCCAGCAGCGTAGGTAGCGGGGCCTACGAGCAGTACGTC. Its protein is CASSVGSGAYEQYV.

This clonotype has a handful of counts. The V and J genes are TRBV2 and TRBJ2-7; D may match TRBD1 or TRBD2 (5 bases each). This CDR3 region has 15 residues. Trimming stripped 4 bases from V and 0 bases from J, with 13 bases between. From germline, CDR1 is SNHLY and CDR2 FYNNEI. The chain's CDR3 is CASSVPEGLSYEQYV. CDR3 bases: TGTGCCAGCAGTGTCCCCGAGGGGCTCTCCTACGAGCAGTACGTC.

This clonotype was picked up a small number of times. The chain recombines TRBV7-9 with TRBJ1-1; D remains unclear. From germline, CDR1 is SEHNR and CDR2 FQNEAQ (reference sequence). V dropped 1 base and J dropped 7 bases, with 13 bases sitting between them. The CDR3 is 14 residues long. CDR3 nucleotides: TGTGCCAGCAGCTTAGGGGGAGAATTCGGTGAAGCTTTCTTT. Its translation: CASSLGGEFGEAFF.

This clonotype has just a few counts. CDR3 protein: CASGNGGLAKNIQYF. Here the CDR3 DNA reads TGTGCCAGCGGAAACGGCGGCCTAGCCAAAAACATTCAGTACTTC. The chain has TRBV12-3 or TRBV12-4 and TRBJ2-4; D uncertain. The CDR3 contains 15 residues. V lost 8 bases, J lost 0 bases, and 14 bases lay in between.

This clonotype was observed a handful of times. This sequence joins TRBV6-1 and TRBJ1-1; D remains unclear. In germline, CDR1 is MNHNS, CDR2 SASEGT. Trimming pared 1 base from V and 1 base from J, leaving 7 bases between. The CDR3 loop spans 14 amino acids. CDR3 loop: CASSEVFWNTEAFF. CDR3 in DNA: TGTGCCAGCAGTGAAGTCTTCTGGAACACTGAAGCTTTCTTT.

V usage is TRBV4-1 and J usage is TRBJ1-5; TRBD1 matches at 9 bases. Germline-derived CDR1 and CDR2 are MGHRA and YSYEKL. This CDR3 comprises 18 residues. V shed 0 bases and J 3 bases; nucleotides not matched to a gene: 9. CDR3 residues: CASSQDDRGRGHNQPQHF. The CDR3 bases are TGCGCCAGCAGCCAAGACGACAGGGGGAGAGGGCACAATCAGCCCCAGCATTTT.

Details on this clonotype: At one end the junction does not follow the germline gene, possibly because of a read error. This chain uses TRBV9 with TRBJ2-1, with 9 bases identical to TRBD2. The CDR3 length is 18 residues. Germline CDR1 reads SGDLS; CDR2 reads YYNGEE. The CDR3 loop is CASSVAPSGELSYNEQFF. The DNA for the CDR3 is TGTGCCAGCAGTGTAGCCCCTAGCGGGGAACTCTCCTACAATGAGCAGTTCTTC. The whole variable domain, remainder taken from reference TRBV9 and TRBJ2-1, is DSGVTQTPKHLITATGQRVTLRCSPRSGDLSVYWYQQSLDQGLQFLIQYYNGEERAKGNILERFSAQQFPDLHSELNLSSLELGDSALYFCASSVAPSGELSYNEQFFGPGTRLTVL.

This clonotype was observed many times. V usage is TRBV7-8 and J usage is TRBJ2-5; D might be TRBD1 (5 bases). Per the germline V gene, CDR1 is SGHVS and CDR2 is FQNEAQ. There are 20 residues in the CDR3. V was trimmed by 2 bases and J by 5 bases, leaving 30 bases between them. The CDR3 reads CASSLILAGWSLKAGETQYF. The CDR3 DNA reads TGTGCCAGCAGCTTAATCTTGGCAGGGTGGTCTCTTAAAGCAGGGGAGACCCAGTACTTC.

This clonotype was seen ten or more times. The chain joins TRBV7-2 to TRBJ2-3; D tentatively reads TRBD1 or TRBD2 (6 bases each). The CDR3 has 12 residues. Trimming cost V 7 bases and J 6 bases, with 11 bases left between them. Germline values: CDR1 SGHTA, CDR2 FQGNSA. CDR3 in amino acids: CASTKGGDTQYF. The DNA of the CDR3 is TGTGCCAGCACAAAGGGGGGTGATACGCAGTATTTT.

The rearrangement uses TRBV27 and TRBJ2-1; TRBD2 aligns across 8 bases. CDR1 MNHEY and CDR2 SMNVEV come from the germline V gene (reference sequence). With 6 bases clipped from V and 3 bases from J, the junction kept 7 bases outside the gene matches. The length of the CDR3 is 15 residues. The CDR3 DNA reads TGTGCCAGCAGCTTACTAGCGGAGTTCTACAATGAGCAGTTCTTC. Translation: CASSLLAEFYNEQFF.

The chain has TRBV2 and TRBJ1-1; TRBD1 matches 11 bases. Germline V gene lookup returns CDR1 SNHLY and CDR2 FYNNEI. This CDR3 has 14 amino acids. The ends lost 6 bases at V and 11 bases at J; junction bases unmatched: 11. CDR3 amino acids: CASRGGQGARYAFF. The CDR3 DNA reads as TGTGCCAGCAGAGGAGGACAGGGGGCGCGTTATGCTTTCTTT.

This CDR3 reads CASSWTTGGAEAFF. DNA for the CDR3: TGTGCCAGCAGTTGGACAACAGGGGGCGCTGAAGCTTTCTTT. V and J are TRBV28 and TRBJ1-1; TRBD1 agrees at 9 bases. This CDR3 comprises 14 residues. The germline gives CDR1 MDHEN, CDR2 SYDVKM. J gave up 6 bases and V 4 bases, and 6 bases lay outside the gene matches.

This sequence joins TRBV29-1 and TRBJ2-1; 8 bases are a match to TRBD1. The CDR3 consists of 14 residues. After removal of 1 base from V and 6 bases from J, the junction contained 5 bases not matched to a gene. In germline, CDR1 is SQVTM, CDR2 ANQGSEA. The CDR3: CSVEGRGQINEQFF. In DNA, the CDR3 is TGCAGCGTTGAAGGCAGGGGGCAAATCAATGAGCAGTTCTTC.

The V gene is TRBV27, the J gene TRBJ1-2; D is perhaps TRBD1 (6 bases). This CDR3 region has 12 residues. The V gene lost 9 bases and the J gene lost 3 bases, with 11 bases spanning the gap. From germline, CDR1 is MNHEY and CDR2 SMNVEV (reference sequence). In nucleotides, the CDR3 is TGTGCCAGTCTGGGGGCGGACTATGGCTACACCTTC. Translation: CASLGADYGYTF.